This TCR beta chain was observed in a study of regulatory T cells in long-lasting Graves disease. Study-level findings and limits: Persistent Graves' patients had lower TCR diversity than newly diagnosed ones.

For TCR beta, libraries came from iRepertoire HTBI primers and Arm-PCR of CDR3 regions. The authors' processing: Overall, samples carried more than 55 TRBV and 14 TRBJ segments. TCRdb re-derived calls from the multiplex PCR reads in MiXCR, one entry per CDR3 protein. What appears here as the V and J calls and clone size reflects TCRdb's work, not the paper's. Of 400,000 to 500,000 distinct CDR3 sequences listed, around 20% are singletons. The table lists this clonotype with a count of one. What it recognizes is unknown. Per the germline V gene, CDR1 is SGDLS and CDR2 is YYNGEE. This CDR3 is 15 amino acids long. V lost 0 bases, J lost 4 bases, and 4 bases stayed unmatched. Time point given: persistent/refractory GD, antithyroid drugs over 5 years with positive TRAb. Scientists built the TCR library using RNA that was extracted from PBMCs. The source of the patients was an endocrinology department in Xi'an, China.

The sequence came from a female donor with Graves disease. The material was peripheral blood mononuclear cells (PBMCs), obtained when the disease was refractory, from a patient treated with antithyroid drugs. The V and J genes are TRBV9 and TRBJ2-1; TRBD2 aligns across 7 bases. CDR3 sequence reads: CASSVASGGYNEQFF. The DNA of the CDR3 is TGTGCCAGCAGCGTAGCTAGCGGAGGATACAATGAGCAGTTCTTC.